This entry lists 8 T cell receptor beta chains sequenced from one sample in a study of CD8 T cells in Susac syndrome. RNA, at about 0.45 to 1 ug, was reverse transcribed with random hexamers. MiXCR, run by TCRdb on the immunoSEQ multiplex PCR reads, gives a single entry per CDR3 protein. This table holds about 120,000 distinct CDR3 sequences, about 95% found once. The sample taken for sequencing was CD4+ T cells from PBMCs. The receptors stem from a human donor in good health.

V and J are TRBV7-2 and TRBJ2-1; no reliable D call. The CDR3 spans 17 residues. V lost 4 bases and J 0 bases, leaving 16 bases between the germline ends. The germline CDR1 and CDR2 sequences are SGHTA and FQGNSA. CDR3 region: CASSSPPLLSSYNEQFF. In nucleotides, the CDR3 is TGTGCCAGCAGCTCGCCTCCCCTCCTTAGCTCCTACAATGAGCAGTTCTTC.

The V and J genes are TRBV5-4 and TRBJ2-1, with D maybe TRBD2 (6 bases). Trimming shortened V by 4 bases and J by 1 base, and 15 bases separated the two germline ends. The CDR3 totals 16 residues. The V gene's germline CDR1 is SGHNT and CDR2 YYREEE (reference sequence). CDR3 amino acids: CASSPGGGKSYNEQFF. In nucleotides, the CDR3 is TGTGCCAGCAGCCCCGGCGGCGGGAAGTCCTACAATGAGCAGTTCTTC.

The chain uses TRBV27 and TRBJ2-1; maybe TRBD1 (6 bases). Between the trimmed V and J ends, which lost 4 bases and 3 bases, there was a span of 10 bases. Germline CDR1 and CDR2: MNHEY and SMNVEV (reference sequence). The CDR3 runs to 14 residues. CDR3 coding DNA: TGTGCCAGCAGTTCCCAGGGGTACTACAATGAGCAGTTCTTC. This translates into CASSSQGYYNEQFF.

The rearrangement uses TRBV23-1 and TRBJ2-7; a possible D gene is TRBD1 (6 bases). TRBV23-1 is an open reading frame, and its role is uncertain. The CDR3 has 17 amino acids. V was trimmed by 0 bases and J by 1 base, leaving 16 bases between them. The CDR3 here is CASSQSGAGGQSYEQYF. CDR3 bases: TGCGCCAGCAGTCAATCGGGGGCTGGTGGACAGTCCTACGAGCAGTACTTC.

The gene calls are TRBV10-3 and TRBJ2-2; D unresolved. Germline V gene lookup returns CDR1 ENHRY and CDR2 SYGVKD. CDR3 length: 14 amino acids. V was cut by 4 bases and J by 5 bases, with 11 bases left in between. The CDR3 coding sequence is TGTGCCATCAGTGCGGGCCTTGGGACCGGGGAGCTGTTTTTT. This encodes CAISAGLGTGELFF.

CDR3 protein: CASRDRTLGPYGYTF. CDR3 nucleotide sequence: TGTGCCAGCCGGGACAGGACGTTGGGTCCCTATGGCTACACCTTC. The chain joins TRBV2 to TRBJ1-2, with TRBD1 identical over 8 bases. The J segment lost 4 bases and the V segment lost 8 bases, leaving 12 bases of the junction unmatched. The germline CDR1 and CDR2 sequences are SNHLY and FYNNEI. This CDR3 is built from 15 residues.

The V gene is TRBV24-1, the J gene TRBJ2-7; D tentatively fits TRBD1 or TRBD2 (5 bases each). Per the germline V gene, CDR1 is KGHDR and CDR2 is SFDVKD. Trimming removed 1 base from V and 6 bases from J, with 15 bases in between. CDR3 size: 15 residues. In DNA, the CDR3 is TGTGCCACCAGTGATTTCCCCGGGGCCGCCGGCGAGCAGTACTTC. This gives the protein CATSDFPGAAGEQYF.

This rearrangement joins TRBV12-3 or TRBV12-4 to TRBJ2-1, with D hard to call. CDR3 length: 13 residues. With 1 base removed from V and 6 bases from J, the gap between germline ends came to 7 bases. CDR3 amino acids: CASSLGPVNEQFF. The CDR3 nucleotides are TGTGCCAGCAGTTTAGGGCCTGTCAATGAGCAGTTCTTC.